The 3 T cell receptor beta chains given below trace back to one sample, sequenced in a study of blood T cell repertoires in COVID-19 (dated by TCRdb to the early 2020s). The library came from the immunoSEQ multiplex PCR assay. This immuneACCESS table, as held by TCRdb, lists in-frame sequences with V and J called but not all clones. Of the missing ones, under half trace to an unresolved V gene in checked studies; the others have no known cause. The sample table contains about 170,000 clones; only one count was recorded for over 75% of them. Together, the top ten hold around 1.2% of the sample. Sequenced sample: PBMCs or T cells enriched from blood (not recorded which). The receptor source for this set is a human donor with acute COVID-19. The donor label of this sample is uncertain.

V and J are TRBV29-1 and TRBJ2-5; possible D gene TRBD1, 6 bases. Germline V gene sequence: CDR1 SQVTM, CDR2 ANQGSEA. This CDR3 is 12 amino acids long. V was clipped by 8 bases and J by 4 bases, with 14 bases between them. This chain's CDR3 is CSFNREPETQYF. CDR3 bases: TGCAGCTTTAACAGGGAACCAGAGACCCAGTACTTC.

The chain recombines TRBV11-2 with TRBJ2-5; perhaps TRBD2 as D (7 bases). CDR1 is SGHAT and CDR2 is FQNNGV in the germline V gene. The CDR3 is 15 amino acids. Between the trimmed V and J ends, which lost 1 base and 3 bases, there was a span of 12 bases. The CDR3 DNA follows: TGTGCCAGCAGCTTAGGTGGGGGGGCCGAAGAGACCCAGTACTTC. Translated: CASSLGGGAEETQYF.

V usage is TRBV7-9 and J usage is TRBJ1-2; maybe TRBD1 (6 bases). From germline, CDR1 is SEHNR and CDR2 FQNEAQ (reference sequence). The CDR3 is 16 amino acids. The germline V and J ends were trimmed by 5 bases and 2 bases, with 18 bases remaining between them. The CDR3 region has the DNA TGTGCCAGCAGCCGGCCCGGATTAGGGGGAAACTATGGCTACACCTTC. Translated, it gives CASSRPGLGGNYGYTF. Full variable domain (remainder filled in from reference TRBV7-9 and TRBJ1-2): DTGVSQNPRHKITKRGQNVTFRCDPISEHNRLYWYRQTLGQGPEFLTYFQNEAQLEKSRLLSDRFSAERPKGSFSTLEIQRTEQGDSAMYLCASSRPGLGGNYGYTFGSGTRLTVV.